Included here is one T cell receptor beta chain sequence, with context. This sample is drawn from a study of blood T cell repertoires in COVID-19. Study at large: Spain, Italy and the United States supplied samples that represented acute and convalescent COVID-19. Sources were T cells, B-cell-depleted T cells, or PBMCs; the material itself was cDNA or gDNA.

CDR1 and CDR2 (germline): SGHRS, YFSETQ. CDR3 length equals 15 residues. V dropped 7 bases and J dropped 3; count of bases not matched to a gene: 8. Repertoires were generated with immunoSEQ multiplex PCR, while TCRdb's copy carries only in-frame clones and drops some. The sample has about 93,000 clones; 65% to 90% are singletons. Specimen: peripheral blood. This receptor was taken from a woman older than 75 with acute or convalescent COVID-19. V is TRBV5-1 and J is TRBJ2-5, with 11 bases aligning to TRBD1. The chain's CDR3 is CASETGTGGKETQYF. The CDR3 DNA reads as TGCGCCAGCGAAACTGGGACAGGGGGGAAAGAGACCCAGTACTTC. Supplemented by reference TRBV5-1 and TRBJ2-5, the full variable domain reads KAGVTQTPRYLIKTRGQQVTLSCSPISGHRSVSWYQQTPGQGLQFLFEYFSETQRNKGNFPGRFSGRQFSNSRSEMNVSTLELGDSALYLCASETGTGGKETQYFGPGTRLLVL.